These T cell receptor beta chains were read from a single sample in a study of molecular identifiers for immune sequencing clone quantification. TCRdb redid the calling of the PCR reads with MiXCR, one entry per CDR3 protein. The repertoire holds approximately 550,000 distinct CDR3 sequences, with roughly 23% as singletons. The sample was naive CD8+ T cells from blood, with Jurkat cell RNA spiked in. The receptors originated from a human donor in good health. Some libraries in this study had Jurkat cell RNA spiked in. Each CDR3 is given with its conserved first and last residue. Fields, in order: J gene, clone size, D gene, V gene, CDR3 protein, CDR3 DNA. D genes are given only for firm matches. Only some rows state a clone size, as once, few, many or a class for expanded clones.

J: TRBJ2-3
size: .
D: .
V: TRBV19
CDR3: CASSARDLRTDTQYF
DNA: TGTGCCAGTAGTGCCCGGGACCTCCGCACAGATACGCAGTATTTT

J: TRBJ2-7
size: few
D: .
V: TRBV20-1
CDR3: CSAPLSGVNYEQYF
DNA: TGCAGTGCACCGTTATCGGGAGTGAACTACGAGCAGTACTTC

J: TRBJ2-3
size: many
D: TRBD2
V: TRBV5-1
CDR3: CASSWETSGSRTDTQYF
DNA: TGCGCCAGCAGCTGGGAGACTAGCGGGAGTAGGACAGATACGCAGTATTTT

J: TRBJ2-7
size: many
D: .
V: TRBV5-1
CDR3: CASSLEDGRGFYEQYF
DNA: TGCGCCAGCAGCTTGGAGGACGGCCGGGGGTTCTACGAGCAGTACTTC

J: TRBJ1-5
size: .
D: TRBD1
V: TRBV27
CDR3: CASSLSGQGPNQPQHF
DNA: TGTGCCAGCAGTTTATCTGGACAGGGCCCCAATCAGCCCCAGCATTTT

J: TRBJ2-7
size: many
D: .
V: TRBV14
CDR3: CASSRGGNSYEQYF
DNA: TGTGCCAGCAGCCGGGGTGGAAACTCCTACGAGCAGTACTTC

J: TRBJ1-1
size: many
D: TRBD1
V: TRBV6-5
CDR3: CASSSARQGDTEAFF
DNA: TGTGCCAGCAGCTCCGCGCGACAGGGCGACACTGAAGCTTTCTTT

J: TRBJ2-2
size: few
D: TRBD2
V: TRBV20-1
CDR3: CSARDLTSGSPWELFF
DNA: TGCAGTGCTAGAGATCTCACTAGCGGGAGCCCCTGGGAGCTGTTTTTT

J: TRBJ2-1
size: .
D: TRBD2
V: TRBV6-5
CDR3: CASSHGGRSNEQFF
DNA: TGTGCCAGCAGTCATGGCGGGAGATCCAATGAGCAGTTCTTC

J: TRBJ1-1
size: many
D: .
V: TRBV27
CDR3: CASSLSPLGATEAFF
DNA: TGTGCCAGCAGTTTATCTCCCCTGGGGGCCACTGAAGCTTTCTTT

J: TRBJ2-7
size: few
D: .
V: TRBV11-1
CDR3: CASSSGSFTPYEQYF
DNA: TGTGCCAGCAGCTCGGGCAGCTTTACCCCCTACGAGCAGTACTTC

J: TRBJ2-3
size: many
D: .
V: TRBV6-2/TRBV6-3
CDR3: CASSLRLRDTQYF
DNA: TGTGCCAGCTCCCTCCGACTTCGAGATACGCAGTATTTT

J: TRBJ1-1
size: .
D: TRBD1
V: TRBV9
CDR3: CASGDSMNTEAFF
DNA: TGTGCCAGCGGGGACAGCATGAACACTGAAGCTTTCTTT

J: TRBJ2-7
size: many
D: .
V: TRBV3-1
CDR3: CASSPYRGHEQYF
DNA: TGTGCCAGCAGCCCCTACCGGGGTCACGAGCAGTACTTC

J: TRBJ2-7
size: many
D: .
V: TRBV2
CDR3: CASKEGAGSYEQYF
DNA: TGTGCCAGCAAAGAAGGAGCAGGGTCCTACGAGCAGTACTTC

J: TRBJ2-3
size: few
D: TRBD1
V: TRBV2
CDR3: CASRGDSIRSSSDTQYF
DNA: TGTGCCAGCAGAGGGGACAGTATCCGTTCCTCCTCAGATACGCAGTATTTT

J: TRBJ2-7
size: few
D: .
V: TRBV6-5
CDR3: CASSQTLGNEQYF
DNA: TGTGCCAGCAGTCAAACCTTGGGGAACGAGCAGTACTTC

J: TRBJ2-7
size: .
D: .
V: TRBV11-2
CDR3: CASSDAHSHYEQYF
DNA: TGTGCCAGCAGCGACGCGCACAGCCACTACGAGCAGTACTTC

J: TRBJ2-2
size: many
D: .
V: TRBV6-2/TRBV6-3
CDR3: CASSYLNTGELFF
DNA: TGTGCCAGCAGTTACTTAAACACCGGGGAGCTGTTTTTT

J: TRBJ1-1
size: many
D: .
V: TRBV18
CDR3: CASSPLTDSTEAFF
DNA: TGTGCCAGCTCACCATTAACCGATAGTACTGAAGCTTTCTTT

J: TRBJ2-1
size: .
D: TRBD2
V: TRBV7-2
CDR3: CASSLGGSYNEQSF
DNA: TGTGCCAGCAGCTTGGGCGGGAGCTACAATGAGCAGTCCTTC

J: TRBJ2-1
size: .
D: .
V: TRBV15
CDR3: CATKGTGDNEQFF
DNA: TGTGCCACCAAGGGGACTGGAGACAATGAGCAGTTCTTC

J: TRBJ2-5
size: many
D: TRBD1
V: TRBV7-6
CDR3: CASSATGPNQETQYF
DNA: TGTGCCAGCAGCGCGACAGGGCCAAATCAAGAGACCCAGTACTTC

J: TRBJ2-3
size: many
D: .
V: TRBV28
CDR3: CASSLLMDTQYF
DNA: TGTGCCAGCAGTTTACTCATGGATACGCAGTATTTT

J: TRBJ2-5
size: .
D: TRBD1
V: TRBV9
CDR3: CASSIPDRGETQYF
DNA: TGTGCCAGCAGCATCCCTGACAGGGGAGAGACCCAGTACTTC

J: TRBJ2-4
size: few
D: TRBD2
V: TRBV15
CDR3: CATSRATDLGLAGDRNIQYF
DNA: TGTGCCACCAGCAGGGCAACGGACTTGGGACTAGCGGGAGATCGGAACATTCAGTACTTC

J: TRBJ1-2
size: few
D: .
V: TRBV4-1
CDR3: CASSQEGLNGYTF
DNA: TGCGCCAGCAGCCAGGAGGGGTTAAATGGCTACACCTTC

J: TRBJ2-4
size: many
D: .
V: TRBV7-9
CDR3: CASSLVQGAKNIQYF
DNA: TGTGCCAGCAGCTTAGTTCAGGGAGCCAAAAACATTCAGTACTTC

J: TRBJ2-3
size: many
D: .
V: TRBV12-3/TRBV12-4
CDR3: CASSLLESQYF
DNA: TGTGCCAGCAGTTTACTAGAATCGCAGTATTTT

J: TRBJ2-4
size: .
D: .
V: TRBV4-1
CDR3: CASSQSQVAKNIQYF
DNA: TGCGCCAGCAGCCAGTCTCAGGTAGCCAAAAACATTCAGTACTTC

J: TRBJ1-1
size: many
D: TRBD1
V: TRBV2
CDR3: CAIRTGHTEAFF
DNA: TGTGCCATTCGGACAGGGCACACTGAAGCTTTCTTT

J: TRBJ2-2
size: .
D: .
V: TRBV19
CDR3: CASSILAVNAGELFF
DNA: TGTGCCAGTAGTATCTTGGCGGTGAACGCCGGGGAGCTGTTTTTT

J: TRBJ2-1
size: .
D: .
V: TRBV9
CDR3: CASSVWDYNEQFF
DNA: TGTGCCAGCAGCGTTTGGGACTACAATGAGCAGTTCTTC

J: TRBJ2-3
size: few
D: TRBD2
V: TRBV4-2
CDR3: CASSQDWTSGDTQYF
DNA: TGTGCCAGCAGCCAAGATTGGACTAGCGGGGATACGCAGTATTTT

J: TRBJ1-3
size: few
D: .
V: TRBV5-6
CDR3: CASSLGNSGNTIYF
DNA: TGTGCCAGCAGCTTGGGCAACTCTGGAAACACCATATATTTT

J: TRBJ2-7
size: once
D: .
V: TRBV28
CDR3: CGGGQYYEQYF
DNA: TGTGGCGGCGGACAGTACTACGAGCAGTACTTC

J: TRBJ1-4
size: .
D: TRBD1
V: TRBV6-5
CDR3: CASRRWDRPNEKLFF
DNA: TGTGCCAGCAGGAGATGGGACAGACCTAATGAAAAACTGTTTTTT

J: TRBJ2-7
size: .
D: .
V: TRBV13
CDR3: CASSSGMDSSYEQYF
DNA: TGTGCCAGCAGCTCTGGTATGGACAGCTCCTACGAGCAGTACTTC

J: TRBJ2-7
size: .
D: .
V: TRBV28
CDR3: CASSPSVWEQYF
DNA: TGTGCCAGCAGTCCCTCCGTTTGGGAGCAGTACTTC

J: TRBJ2-7
size: .
D: .
V: TRBV10-2
CDR3: CAGSDSDSSYEQYF
DNA: TGCGCCGGCAGTGACTCAGACTCCTCCTACGAGCAGTACTTC

J: TRBJ1-5
size: .
D: .
V: TRBV7-9
CDR3: CASSLAGDNNQPQHF
DNA: TGTGCCAGCAGCTTAGCGGGGGACAATAATCAGCCCCAGCATTTT

J: TRBJ2-1
size: many
D: .
V: TRBV4-3
CDR3: CASSQAFPAHEQFF
DNA: TGCGCCAGCAGCCAAGCATTCCCTGCCCATGAGCAGTTCTTC

J: TRBJ1-2
size: .
D: TRBD1
V: TRBV12-3/TRBV12-4
CDR3: CASSSSHWTGGDYGYTF
DNA: TGTGCCAGCAGTTCAAGCCACTGGACAGGGGGGGACTATGGCTACACCTTC

J: TRBJ2-7
size: many
D: .
V: TRBV5-1
CDR3: CASSFTENYEQYF
DNA: TGCGCCAGCAGCTTTACGGAGAACTACGAGCAGTACTTC

J: TRBJ2-7
size: .
D: TRBD1
V: TRBV13
CDR3: CASSMARDSSYEQYF
DNA: TGTGCCAGCAGCATGGCCAGGGACAGCTCCTACGAGCAGTACTTC

J: TRBJ1-2
size: few
D: TRBD1
V: TRBV6-2/TRBV6-3
CDR3: CASSYSSTQGNYGYTF
DNA: TGTGCCAGCAGTTACTCGTCCACACAGGGGAACTATGGCTACACCTTC

J: TRBJ2-7
size: .
D: .
V: TRBV19
CDR3: CASSPSAGSYEQYF
DNA: TGTGCCAGTAGCCCGAGCGCGGGTTCCTACGAGCAGTACTTC

J: TRBJ2-7
size: .
D: TRBD1
V: TRBV5-4
CDR3: CASSFAKTGVGEQYF
DNA: TGTGCCAGCAGCTTTGCAAAAACAGGGGTTGGCGAGCAGTACTTC

J: TRBJ2-7
size: few
D: .
V: TRBV27
CDR3: CASGNRDLVGEQYF
DNA: TGTGCCAGCGGAAACCGGGACTTGGTGGGCGAGCAGTACTTC

J: TRBJ2-1
size: few
D: TRBD2
V: TRBV2
CDR3: CASSDYGGDEQFF
DNA: TGTGCCAGCAGTGATTATGGGGGGGATGAGCAGTTCTTC

J: TRBJ2-2
size: many
D: TRBD2
V: TRBV2
CDR3: CASSEMAPGTKGTGELFF
DNA: TGTGCCAGCAGTGAAATGGCCCCCGGGACTAAGGGCACCGGGGAGCTGTTTTTT

J: TRBJ2-7
size: .
D: .
V: TRBV27
CDR3: CASREGGTGSHEQYF
DNA: TGTGCCAGCAGAGAGGGAGGGACAGGTTCCCACGAGCAGTACTTC

J: TRBJ2-7
size: few
D: TRBD2
V: TRBV12-3/TRBV12-4
CDR3: CASSSGTSGSRSYEQYF
DNA: TGTGCCAGCAGTTCGGGGACTAGCGGGAGTCGGTCCTACGAGCAGTACTTC

J: TRBJ2-7
size: few
D: TRBD1
V: TRBV14
CDR3: CASSQDPRDRGSYEQYF
DNA: TGTGCCAGCAGCCAAGATCCTCGGGACAGGGGTTCCTACGAGCAGTACTTC

J: TRBJ1-2
size: few
D: .
V: TRBV5-4
CDR3: CASSWGRGNYGYTF
DNA: TGTGCCAGCAGCTGGGGACGGGGGAACTATGGCTACACCTTC

J: TRBJ2-2
size: .
D: .
V: TRBV30
CDR3: CAWSGVGTGELFF
DNA: TGTGCCTGGAGCGGAGTGGGGACCGGGGAGCTGTTTTTT

J: TRBJ1-1
size: many
D: .
V: TRBV15
CDR3: CATSRGLRELGTEAFF
DNA: TGTGCCACCAGCAGAGGACTCAGGGAATTGGGAACTGAAGCTTTCTTT